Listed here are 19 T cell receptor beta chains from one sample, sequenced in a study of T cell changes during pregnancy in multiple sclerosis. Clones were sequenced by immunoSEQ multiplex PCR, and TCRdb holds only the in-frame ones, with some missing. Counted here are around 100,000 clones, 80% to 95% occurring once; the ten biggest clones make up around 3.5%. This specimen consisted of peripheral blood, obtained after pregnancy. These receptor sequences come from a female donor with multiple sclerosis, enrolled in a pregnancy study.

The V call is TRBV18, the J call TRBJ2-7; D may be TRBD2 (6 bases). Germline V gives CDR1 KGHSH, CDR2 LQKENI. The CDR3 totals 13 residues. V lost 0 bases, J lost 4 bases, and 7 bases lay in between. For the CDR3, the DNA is TGTGCCAGCTCACCACCGGAGGGGTACGAGCAGTACTTC. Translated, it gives CASSPPEGYEQYF. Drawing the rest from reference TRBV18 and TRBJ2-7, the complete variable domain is NAGVMQNPRHLVRRRGQEARLRCSPMKGHSHVYWYRQLPEEGLKFMVYLQKENIIDESGMPKERFSAEFPKEGPSILRIQQVVRGDSAAYFCASSPPEGYEQYFGPGTRLTVT.

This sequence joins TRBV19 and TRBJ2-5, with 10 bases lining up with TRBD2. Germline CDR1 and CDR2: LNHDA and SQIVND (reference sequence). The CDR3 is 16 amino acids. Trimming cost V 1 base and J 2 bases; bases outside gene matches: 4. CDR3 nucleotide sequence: TGTGCCAGTAGTATAGGTAGCGGGGGGACTCAAGAGACCCAGTACTTC. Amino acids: CASSIGSGGTQETQYF.

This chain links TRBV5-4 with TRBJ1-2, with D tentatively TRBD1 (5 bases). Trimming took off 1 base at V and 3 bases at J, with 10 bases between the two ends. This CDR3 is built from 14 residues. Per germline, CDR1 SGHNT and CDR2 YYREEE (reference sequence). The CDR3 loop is CASSLSRVDYGYTF. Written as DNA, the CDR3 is TGTGCCAGCAGCTTGTCCAGGGTAGACTATGGCTACACCTTC.

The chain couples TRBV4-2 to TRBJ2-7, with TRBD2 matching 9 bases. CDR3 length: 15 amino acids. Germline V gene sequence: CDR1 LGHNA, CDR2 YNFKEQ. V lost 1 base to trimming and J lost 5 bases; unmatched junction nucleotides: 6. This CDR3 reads CASSQAGAGGDEQYF. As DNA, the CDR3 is TGTGCCAGCAGCCAAGCGGGAGCGGGGGGCGACGAGCAGTACTTC.

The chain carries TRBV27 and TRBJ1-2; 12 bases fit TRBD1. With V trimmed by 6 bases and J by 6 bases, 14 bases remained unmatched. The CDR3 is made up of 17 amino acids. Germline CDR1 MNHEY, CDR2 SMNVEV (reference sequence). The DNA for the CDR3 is TGTGCCAGCAGCCTTCTGCCGGGACAGGGGGCGCGCCATGGCTACACCTTC. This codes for CASSLLPGQGARHGYTF.

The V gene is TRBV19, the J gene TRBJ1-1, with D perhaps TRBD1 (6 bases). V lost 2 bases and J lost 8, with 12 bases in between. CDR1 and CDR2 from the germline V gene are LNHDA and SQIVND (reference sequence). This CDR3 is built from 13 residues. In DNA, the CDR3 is TGTGCCAGTAGTATACAACCCGACAGGGAAGCTTTCTTT. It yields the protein CASSIQPDREAFF. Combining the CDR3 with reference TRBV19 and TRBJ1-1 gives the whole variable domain DGGITQSPKYLFRKEGQNVTLSCEQNLNHDAMYWYRQDPGQGLRLIYYSQIVNDFQKGDIAEGYSVSREKKESFPLTVTSAQKNPTAFYLCASSIQPDREAFFGQGTRLTVV.

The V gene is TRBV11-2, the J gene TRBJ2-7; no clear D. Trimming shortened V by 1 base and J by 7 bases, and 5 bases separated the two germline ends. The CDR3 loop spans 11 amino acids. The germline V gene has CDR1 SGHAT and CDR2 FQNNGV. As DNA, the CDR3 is TGTGCCAGCAGCTTAGTCGGGGAGCAGTACTTC. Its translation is CASSLVGEQYF.

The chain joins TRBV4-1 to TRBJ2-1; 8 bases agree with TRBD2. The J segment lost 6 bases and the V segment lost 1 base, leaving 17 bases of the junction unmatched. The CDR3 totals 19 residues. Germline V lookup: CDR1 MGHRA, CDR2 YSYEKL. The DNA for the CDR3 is TGCGCCAGCAGCCAAGTCGCGGGGGGCCGGGAGCCTTGGGGCAATGAGCAGTTCTTC. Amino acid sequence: CASSQVAGGREPWGNEQFF.

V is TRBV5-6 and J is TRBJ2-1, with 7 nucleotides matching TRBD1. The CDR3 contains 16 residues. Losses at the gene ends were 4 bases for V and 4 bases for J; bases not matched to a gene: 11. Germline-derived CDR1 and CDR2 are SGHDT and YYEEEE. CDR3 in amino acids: CASSPFRDRDYNEQFF. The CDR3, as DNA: TGTGCCAGCAGCCCTTTCAGGGACAGAGATTACAATGAGCAGTTCTTC.

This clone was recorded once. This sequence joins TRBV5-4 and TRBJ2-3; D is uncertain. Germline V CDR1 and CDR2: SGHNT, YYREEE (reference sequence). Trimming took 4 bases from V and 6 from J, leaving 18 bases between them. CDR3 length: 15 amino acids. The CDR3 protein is CASSPDTPALDTQYF. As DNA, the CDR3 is TGTGCCAGCAGCCCCGACACTCCGGCATTGGATACGCAGTATTTT.

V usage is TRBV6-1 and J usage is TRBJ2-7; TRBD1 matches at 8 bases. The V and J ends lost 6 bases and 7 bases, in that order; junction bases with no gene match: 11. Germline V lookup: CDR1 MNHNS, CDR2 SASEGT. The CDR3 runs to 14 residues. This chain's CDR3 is CASRPGQEVEEQYF. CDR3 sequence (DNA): TGTGCCAGCAGACCGGGACAGGAGGTGGAAGAGCAGTACTTC.

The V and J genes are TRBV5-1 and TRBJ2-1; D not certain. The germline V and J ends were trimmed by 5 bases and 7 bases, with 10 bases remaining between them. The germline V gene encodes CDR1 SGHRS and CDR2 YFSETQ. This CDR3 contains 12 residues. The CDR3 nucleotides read TGCGCCAGCAGTCCGCACGAGAATGAGCAGTTCTTC. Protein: CASSPHENEQFF. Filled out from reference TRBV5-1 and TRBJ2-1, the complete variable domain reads KAGVTQTPRYLIKTRGQQVTLSCSPISGHRSVSWYQQTPGQGLQFLFEYFSETQRNKGNFPGRFSGRQFSNSRSEMNVSTLELGDSALYLCASSPHENEQFFGPGTRLTVL.

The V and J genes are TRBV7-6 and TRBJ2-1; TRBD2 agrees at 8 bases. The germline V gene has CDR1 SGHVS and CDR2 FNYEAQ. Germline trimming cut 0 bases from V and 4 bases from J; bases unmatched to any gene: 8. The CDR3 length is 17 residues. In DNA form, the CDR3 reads TGTGCCAGCAGCTTAGCGCACGGGGGGGGGCCTTACAATGAGCAGTTCTTC. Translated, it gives CASSLAHGGGPYNEQFF.

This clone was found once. CDR3 loop: CASSPPTRETQYF. DNA for the CDR3: TGTGCCAGCAGTCCACCCACCCGGGAGACCCAGTACTTC. V gene TRBV9 combines with J gene TRBJ2-5; unclear D gene. Germline assignment: CDR1 SGDLS and CDR2 YYNGEE. The CDR3 contains 13 residues. Deletions cut 5 bases from V and 5 bases from J, with 13 bases between. Full variable domain (outside the CDR3, taken from reference TRBV9 and TRBJ2-5): DSGVTQTPKHLITATGQRVTLRCSPRSGDLSVYWYQQSLDQGLQFLIQYYNGEERAKGNILERFSAQQFPDLHSELNLSSLELGDSALYFCASSPPTRETQYFGPGTRLLVL.

The CDR3 DNA is TGTGCCAGCAGTTACAAGGGAAAGGGGGGCTACACCTTC. Its translation: CASSYKGKGGYTF. The V gene is TRBV6-6, the J gene TRBJ1-2; D is perhaps TRBD1 (5 bases). The CDR3 has 13 amino acids. Germline V gives CDR1 MNHNY, CDR2 SVGAGI (reference sequence). Trimming removed 2 bases from V and 8 bases from J, with 12 bases in between.

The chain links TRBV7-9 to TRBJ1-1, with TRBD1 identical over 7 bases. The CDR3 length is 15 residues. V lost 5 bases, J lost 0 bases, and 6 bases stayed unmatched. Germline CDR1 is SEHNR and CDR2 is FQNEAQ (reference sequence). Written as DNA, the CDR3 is TGTGCCAGCAGCGAGCAAACAGGGGTGAACACTGAAGCTTTCTTT. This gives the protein CASSEQTGVNTEAFF.

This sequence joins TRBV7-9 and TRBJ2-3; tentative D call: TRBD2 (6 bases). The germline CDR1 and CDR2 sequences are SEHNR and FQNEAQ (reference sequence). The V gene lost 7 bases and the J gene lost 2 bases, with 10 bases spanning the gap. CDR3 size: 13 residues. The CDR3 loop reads CASTGLLTDTQYF. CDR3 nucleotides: TGTGCCAGCACCGGACTACTCACAGATACGCAGTATTTT.

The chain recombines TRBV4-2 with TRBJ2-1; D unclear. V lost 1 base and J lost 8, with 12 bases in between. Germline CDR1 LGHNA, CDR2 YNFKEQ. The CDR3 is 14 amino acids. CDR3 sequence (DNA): TGTGCCAGCAGCCAAGCGTCCGAGGTCGATGAGCAGTTCTTC. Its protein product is CASSQASEVDEQFF.

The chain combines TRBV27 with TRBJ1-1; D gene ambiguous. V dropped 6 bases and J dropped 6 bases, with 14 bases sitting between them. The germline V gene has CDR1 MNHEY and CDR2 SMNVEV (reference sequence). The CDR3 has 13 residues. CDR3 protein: CASSRGARSEAFF. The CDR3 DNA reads TGTGCCAGCAGCAGAGGAGCGAGATCTGAAGCTTTCTTT.